The source of this TCR beta chain is a study of identical twins. From the 5' RACE reads, TCRdb called clonotypes with MiXCR, one entry per CDR3 protein. The data show 500,000 to 600,000 distinct CDR3 sequences, under 25% seen once. V lost 4 bases and J lost 1; bases outside the gene matches: 6. The CDR3 is 16 amino acids. Germline V lookup: CDR1 SGHRS, CDR2 YFSETQ. The same specimen was also included in a second study, on T cells expressing NK-cell markers.

The TCR sequence derives from a woman aged 18-30 years in good health. The chain joins TRBV5-1 to TRBJ2-3, with 10 bases that match TRBD2. The sequencing input was CD4+ T cells sorted from blood. The CDR3 sequence: CASSKPGTSGTDTQYF. In DNA, the CDR3 is TGCGCCAGCAGCAAGCCCGGGACTAGCGGCACAGATACGCAGTATTTT.